This T cell receptor beta chain emerged from a study of blood T cell repertoires in COVID-19. Across the whole study: Italy, Spain and the United States were the sources of the convalescent and acute COVID-19 samples.

Libraries were prepared by immunoSEQ multiplex PCR; TCRdb keeps only in-frame clonotypes and omits some of them. The table records 250,000 to 300,000 clones, around 90% of them present only once. The CDR3 spans 17 residues. Germline CDR1 and CDR2: MNHEY and SMNVEV (reference sequence). The ends were cut back, 4 bases at V and 0 bases at J, with 19 bases in the middle. The sample was PBMCs or T cells enriched from blood (not recorded which). This chain connects TRBV27 to TRBJ2-7; D ambiguous. This clonotype was obtained from a woman in her 30s who had recovered from COVID-19. DNA of the CDR3: TGTGCCAGCAGTTCTATTCAGGCAGGAAAGAGCTCCTACGAGCAGTACTTC. This sequence encodes CASSSIQAGKSSYEQYF.